Sequencing of this TCR delta chain was carried out in a study of γδ T cells in repeated Plasmodium falciparum infection. Looking at the study overall: Four controlled malaria infections with P. falciparum NF54 spanned around 91 weeks.

The germline V and J ends were trimmed by 3 bases and 7 bases, with 18 bases remaining between them. CDR1 is TVYSNPD, CDR2 GDNSRS, per germline (reference sequence). This CDR3 region has 13 residues. Each sorted gammadelta sample had TRG and TRD chains sequenced. TCRdb reprocessed the multiplex PCR reads through CATT. The sample carries more than 45,000 delta-chain clones, 1.7% recorded once. About this clone itself: Translating this DNA gives a protein that differs at residue 4 from the TCRdb one, which belongs to a much larger clone; a read error is likely, and the protein shown is this translation.

Bulk repertoires came from Vgamma9/Vdelta2+ or Vdelta2-negative gammadelta T cells flow-sorted from PBMC. The rearrangement joins TRDV3 to TRDJ1; D is possibly TRDD3 (5 bases). Sequenced material: gamma-delta T cells from blood. This TCR was recovered from a pool of human donors (malaria-infected and uninfected, not separated). The CDR3 nucleotides are TGTGCCTTCGCACCCTGGGAATCGGGTAAACTCATCTTT. Translating gives CAFAPWESGKLIF.